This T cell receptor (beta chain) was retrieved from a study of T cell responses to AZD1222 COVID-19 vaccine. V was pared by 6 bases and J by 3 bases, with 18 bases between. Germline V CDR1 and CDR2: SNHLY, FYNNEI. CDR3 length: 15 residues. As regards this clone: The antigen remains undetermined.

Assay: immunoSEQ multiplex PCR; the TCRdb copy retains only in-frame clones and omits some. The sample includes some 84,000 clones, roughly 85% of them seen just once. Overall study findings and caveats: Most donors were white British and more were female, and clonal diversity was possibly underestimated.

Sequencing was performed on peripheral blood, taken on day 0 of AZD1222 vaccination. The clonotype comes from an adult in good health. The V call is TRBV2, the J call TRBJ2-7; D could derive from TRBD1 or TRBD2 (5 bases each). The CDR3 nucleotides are TGTGCCAGCAGGGCCCTTCGAGGGACCGGCTACGAGCAGTACTTC. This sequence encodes CASRALRGTGYEQYF.